The clone carrying this T cell receptor (beta chain) has a handful of counts. The antigen remains unidentified. With V trimmed by 0 bases and J by 9 bases, 8 bases remained unmatched. From germline, CDR1 is SGHRS and CDR2 YFSETQ. CDR3 size: 16 residues. This sample is part of a study of neurological immune-mediated disorders. Study-wide results and caveats: The absence of any CDR3 amino acid sequence shared by expanded clones across subjects suggests that repertoires were private in all groups.

Time point indicated: longitudinal time-point 3. From 2 million PBMCs stored at -80 C, the unsorted libraries were generated. In every sequencing run, more than 170 million TCR-beta sequences were generated from 15-18 subjects. Each CDR3 protein is one row after TCRdb ran MiXCR on the 5' RACE reads. This table holds approximately 100,000 distinct CDR3 sequences, 10% to 11% found once. This sequence was found in a female donor with HTLV-1-associated myelopathy (HAM/TSP). The material sequenced was PBMCs. This chain uses TRBV5-1 with TRBJ1-6; TRBD1 matches at 8 bases. The CDR3 protein is CASSLGLRQGSSPLHF. CDR3 in DNA: TGCGCCAGCAGCTTGGGTCTTCGACAGGGGAGTTCACCCCTCCACTTT.